Below, 30 T cell receptor beta chains from the same sample are listed, as sequenced in a study of blood T cell repertoires in COVID-19. Using immunoSEQ multiplex PCR, the repertoire was profiled, and TCRdb retains in-frame clones only, with some absent. This sample carries about 120,000 clones, 84% of them seen once, and the ten largest clones take nearly 4%. The sample comprised PBMCs or T cells enriched from blood (not recorded which). The receptors shown here come from a woman between 25 and 40 years old who had recovered from COVID-19.

The J gene is TRBJ1-5, the V gene TRBV7-2; D gene ambiguous. This CDR3 is built from 15 residues. Looked up from germline, CDR1 is SGHTA and CDR2 is FQGNSA. The V gene lost 0 bases and the J gene lost 0 bases, with 6 bases spanning the gap. The CDR3 DNA follows: TGTGCCAGCAGCTTAGCTCAGGCTAGCAATCAGCCCCAGCATTTT. Amino acids: CASSLAQASNQPQHF.

V gene TRBV7-2 combines with J gene TRBJ2-5, with unresolved D. Germline-derived CDR1 and CDR2 are SGHTA and FQGNSA. This CDR3 has 12 amino acids. Trimming took 7 bases from V and 2 from J, leaving 8 bases between them. In DNA form, the CDR3 reads TGTGCCAGCACCCCACAACAAGAGACCCAGTACTTC. Protein sequence: CASTPQQETQYF.

V and J are TRBV7-9 and TRBJ1-4, with D unclear. Germline CDR1 and CDR2: SEHNR and FQNEAQ (reference sequence). The germline V and J ends were trimmed by 5 bases and 7 bases, with 14 bases remaining between them. This CDR3 is built from 14 residues. In nucleotides, the CDR3 is TGTGCCAGCAGCCTAGGTGGGTGGAGTGAAAAACTGTTTTTT. This codes for CASSLGGWSEKLFF.

The chain couples TRBV5-1 to TRBJ2-5; D possibly corresponds to TRBD2 (6 bases). The germline V and J ends were trimmed by 1 base and 2 bases, with 9 bases remaining between them. CDR1 and CDR2 (germline): SGHRS, YFSETQ. This CDR3 comprises 14 residues. CDR3 amino acids: CASSLMGRQETQYF. For the CDR3, the DNA is TGCGCCAGCAGCTTGATGGGGAGGCAAGAGACCCAGTACTTC.

The chain has TRBV5-1 and TRBJ2-5, with TRBD1 identical over 12 bases. Germline V gene data show CDR1 as SGHRS and CDR2 as YFSETQ. CDR3 length: 16 residues. Unmatched junction bases numbered 6, after V lost 1 base and J lost 5 bases. In DNA form, the CDR3 reads TGCGCCAGCAGCTTGAGGGGACAGGGGGCAGGGGAGACCCAGTACTTC. Protein: CASSLRGQGAGETQYF.

This chain uses TRBV5-6 with TRBJ2-7; 10 bases align to TRBD1. The CDR3 runs 14 residues. The germline CDR1 and CDR2 sequences are SGHDT and YYEEEE. V lost 4 bases and J lost 1; bases outside the gene matches: 2. The CDR3 protein is CASSGGQGSYEQYF. The CDR3 bases are TGTGCCAGCAGCGGGGGACAGGGGTCCTACGAGCAGTACTTC. The complete variable domain, with remaining parts taken from reference TRBV5-6 and TRBJ2-7, reads DAGVTQSPTHLIKTRGQQVTLRCSPKSGHDTVSWYQQALGQGPQFIFQYYEEEERQRGNFPDRFSGHQFPNYSSELNVNALLLGDSALYLCASSGGQGSYEQYFGPGTRLTVT.

This chain joins TRBV28 and TRBJ2-1; D is ambiguous. V lost 5 bases and J lost 7, with 9 bases in between. The CDR3 length is 12 residues. Germline-derived CDR1 and CDR2 are MDHEN and SYDVKM. CDR3 DNA: TGTGCCAGCAGTCCCACTACGAATGAGCAGTTCTTC. This translates into CASSPTTNEQFF.

This chain joins TRBV10-3 and TRBJ2-3; D perhaps matches TRBD2 (6 bases). Between the trimmed V and J ends, which lost 6 bases and 2 bases, there was a span of 12 bases. This CDR3 comprises 14 residues. Germline CDR1 ENHRY, CDR2 SYGVKD. CDR3 nucleotides: TGTGCCATCAGCTCGGGGGTATCCACAGATACGCAGTATTTT. Protein: CAISSGVSTDTQYF.

The chain couples TRBV15 to TRBJ2-1; D remains ambiguous. CDR3 length equals 14 residues. V was pared by 8 bases and J by 2 bases, with 13 bases between. Germline-derived CDR1 and CDR2 are LNHNV and YYDKDF (reference sequence). Here the CDR3 reads CATDEPPPYNEQFF. In DNA, the CDR3 is TGTGCCACCGATGAGCCGCCCCCCTACAATGAGCAGTTCTTC. Together with reference TRBV15 and TRBJ2-1, the CDR3 gives the full variable domain: DAMVIQNPRYQVTQFGKPVTLSCSQTLNHNVMYWYQQKSSQAPKLLFHYYDKDFNNEADTPDNFQSRRPNTSFCFLDIRSPGLGDTAMYLCATDEPPPYNEQFFGPGTRLTVL.

V gene TRBV30 combines with J gene TRBJ1-2, with D possibly matching TRBD1 (6 bases). The CDR3 totals 15 residues. CDR1 GTSNPN and CDR2 SVGIG come from the germline V gene (reference sequence). The V and J ends lost 5 bases and 1 base respectively, with 17 bases between them. CDR3 sequence reads: CAWGEDSRFNYGYTF. The DNA of the CDR3 is TGTGCCTGGGGCGAGGACAGCAGATTTAACTATGGCTACACCTTC.

The genes are TRBV29-1 and TRBJ2-4; the D gene is possibly TRBD1 (6 bases). This CDR3 has 15 amino acids. Germline CDR1 and CDR2: SQVTM and ANQGSEA. Trimming removed 6 bases from V and 10 bases from J, with 25 bases in between. Here the CDR3 DNA reads TGCAGCGTGGCCTATCCGGGGACAAACCGGCTTATTCAGTACTTC. Protein: CSVAYPGTNRLIQYF.

This clone has only one observation. This chain joins TRBV5-4 and TRBJ1-1; 8 positions agree with TRBD1. The V and J ends lost 7 bases and 6 bases, in that order; junction bases with no gene match: 11. Germline assignment: CDR1 SGHNT and CDR2 YYREEE (reference sequence). This CDR3 has 14 amino acids. The CDR3 sequence is CASARTGWFAEAFF. As DNA, the CDR3 is TGTGCCAGCGCTAGGACAGGGTGGTTTGCTGAAGCTTTCTTT. The full variable domain, rest sourced from reference TRBV5-4 and TRBJ1-1, is ETGVTQSPTHLIKTRGQQVTLRCSSQSGHNTVSWYQQALGQGPQFIFQYYREEENGRGNFPPRFSGLQFPNYSSELNVNALELDDSALYLCASARTGWFAEAFFGQGTRLTVV.

CDR3 sequence reads: CASSPLRVGTVGKLFF. DNA for the CDR3: TGTGCCAGCAGCCCTCTCCGGGTCGGGACAGTCGGAAAACTGTTTTTT. The chain recombines TRBV9 with TRBJ1-4, with TRBD1 matching over 7 bases. This CDR3 is built from 16 residues. Trimming took 4 bases from V and 10 from J; bases not matched to a gene: 16. Per the germline V gene, CDR1 is SGDLS and CDR2 is YYNGEE.

The V and J genes are TRBV29-1 and TRBJ2-7; 7 nucleotides line up with TRBD2. The V segment lost 5 bases and the J segment 3 bases; nucleotides outside the gene matches: 1. This CDR3 spans 11 amino acids. Germline V gene sequence: CDR1 SQVTM, CDR2 ANQGSEA. CDR3: CSVIAGYEQYF. CDR3 in DNA: TGCAGCGTTATAGCGGGCTACGAGCAGTACTTC.

The table lists this clone with a count of one. The rearrangement joins TRBV18 to TRBJ2-4; 11 bases are a match to TRBD2. The junction had 10 bases not matched to a gene; V was cut back by 0 bases and J by 6 bases. The CDR3 is made up of 18 amino acids. CDR1 and CDR2 from the germline V gene are KGHSH and LQKENI. CDR3 coding DNA: TGTGCCAGCTCACCACCGGCGCTAGCGGGAGGCCTGGGAAACATTCAGTACTTC. It specifies CASSPPALAGGLGNIQYF.

V and J are TRBV28 and TRBJ2-7; D unclear. Trimming shortened V by 3 bases and J by 2 bases, and 11 bases separated the two germline ends. The CDR3 consists of 14 residues. CDR1 and CDR2 (germline): MDHEN, SYDVKM. The CDR3 DNA is TGTGCCAGCAGTTTTGTTGGGCCTCCCTACGAGCAGTACTTC. It yields the protein CASSFVGPPYEQYF.

The CDR3 DNA follows: TGTGCCAGTAGTTCGGGACAGACCAACTATGGCTACACCTTC. As protein: CASSSGQTNYGYTF. The V and J genes are TRBV19 and TRBJ1-2; 7 nucleotides align to TRBD1. This CDR3 is 14 amino acids long. J lost 2 bases, V lost 5 bases, and 5 bases had no gene match. Per the germline V gene, CDR1 is LNHDA and CDR2 is SQIVND (reference sequence).

V and J are TRBV7-9 and TRBJ1-1; D possibly corresponds to TRBD1 (6 bases). This CDR3 has 12 amino acids. Trimming removed 10 bases from V and 1 base from J, with 10 bases in between. From germline, CDR1 is SEHNR and CDR2 FQNEAQ (reference sequence). The CDR3 loop reads CATRGGNTEAFF. CDR3 sequence (DNA): TGTGCCACAAGGGGGGGGAACACTGAAGCTTTCTTT.

CDR3 bases: TGTGCCTGGAGCGGGGGGACGGGGGCGCTGGGGTATGGCTACACCTTC. This codes for CAWSGGTGALGYGYTF. The V call is TRBV30, the J call TRBJ1-2; maybe TRBD1 (6 bases). The CDR3 covers 16 residues. With 3 bases removed from V and 5 bases from J, the gap between germline ends came to 22 bases. From germline, CDR1 is GTSNPN and CDR2 SVGIG (reference sequence).

This clone was seen a few times. One end of the junction does not line up with germline, which may come from a read error. The gene calls are TRBV7-7 and TRBJ2-1; 8 bases map to TRBD2. CDR1 is SSHAT, CDR2 FNYEAQ, per germline (reference sequence). The CDR3 runs 15 residues. The DNA for the CDR3 is TGTGCTAGCAGCCCACAGCGGGAGCCATTCAATGAGCAGTTCTTC. Translated, it gives CASSPQREPFNEQFF.

This clone was found a few times. The rearrangement joins TRBV30 to TRBJ2-1; TRBD2 aligns across 7 bases. The length of the CDR3 is 15 residues. Germline trimming cut 4 bases from V and 4 bases from J; bases unmatched to any gene: 10. Germline CDR1 is GTSNPN and CDR2 is SVGIG (reference sequence). The CDR3 DNA sequence: TGTGCCTGGAACCCAGCGGGGAAGGAATACAATGAGCAGTTCTTC. The encoded protein is CAWNPAGKEYNEQFF.

The chain is built from TRBV19 and TRBJ1-5; the match to TRBD1 covers 11 bases. The junction had 9 bases not matched to a gene; V was cut back by 5 bases and J by 0 bases. This CDR3 has 18 residues. The germline V gene encodes CDR1 LNHDA and CDR2 SQIVND (reference sequence). The CDR3 DNA reads as TGTGCCAGTAGTCTGTGGGGGACAGGGGGGCATAGCAATCAGCCCCAGCATTTT. It is translated as CASSLWGTGGHSNQPQHF.

The chain couples TRBV7-3 to TRBJ2-1, with 10 positions matching TRBD1. CDR1 and CDR2 (germline): SGHTA, FQGTGA. CDR3 size: 15 residues. The ends lost 4 bases at V and 4 bases at J; junction bases unmatched: 4. CDR3 coding DNA: TGTGCCAGCAGCTCCGGGACAGGGGTTTACAATGAGCAGTTCTTC. Its protein is CASSSGTGVYNEQFF.

The sample holds a few counts of this clone. The CDR3 loop reads CASSRQRSGNTIYF. CDR3 DNA: TGTGCCAGTAGTCGACAGCGCTCTGGAAACACCATATATTTT. This sequence joins TRBV19 and TRBJ1-3; the D gene is possibly TRBD1 (5 bases). Between the trimmed V and J ends, which lost 5 bases and 0 bases, there was a span of 8 bases. CDR3 length: 14 amino acids. CDR1 and CDR2 (germline): LNHDA, SQIVND (reference sequence).

The chain combines TRBV5-4 with TRBJ2-7, with 7 bases aligning to TRBD1. The CDR3 is made up of 15 amino acids. Losses at the gene ends were 0 bases for V and 0 bases for J; bases not matched to a gene: 3. Germline CDR1 reads SGHNT; CDR2 reads YYREEE (reference sequence). The CDR3 region is CASSLATGISYEQYF. In DNA, the CDR3 is TGTGCCAGCAGCTTGGCGACAGGGATCTCCTACGAGCAGTACTTC. Combining the CDR3 with reference TRBV5-4 and TRBJ2-7 gives the whole variable domain ETGVTQSPTHLIKTRGQQVTLRCSSQSGHNTVSWYQQALGQGPQFIFQYYREEENGRGNFPPRFSGLQFPNYSSELNVNALELDDSALYLCASSLATGISYEQYFGPGTRLTVT.

This clone was seen once. The CDR3 DNA sequence: TGTGCCAGTAGTATGAGAACGGGGACAGGGCATTCACCCCTCCACTTT. Its protein product is CASSMRTGTGHSPLHF. The rearrangement links TRBV19 to TRBJ1-6; 9 bases align to TRBD1. Germline values: CDR1 LNHDA, CDR2 SQIVND (reference sequence). This CDR3 is 16 amino acids long. V shed 3 bases, J shed 8 bases, and the junction held 8 bases outside the gene matches.

The J gene is TRBJ1-1, the V gene TRBV6-2 or TRBV6-3; D unresolved. Germline values: CDR1 MNHEY, CDR2 SVGEGT. Trimming pared 2 bases from V and 1 base from J, leaving 5 bases between. The CDR3 has 13 amino acids. This CDR3 is CASSYEANTEAFF. CDR3 sequence (DNA): TGTGCCAGCAGTTACGAGGCGAACACTGAAGCTTTCTTT.

This chain connects TRBV19 to TRBJ1-3, with D possibly TRBD1 on 5 matching bases. V was cut by 9 bases and J by 0 bases, with 24 bases left in between. Germline V CDR1 and CDR2: LNHDA, SQIVND (reference sequence). CDR3 length equals 18 residues. The CDR3 spells CASRRGVLRFSSGNTIYF. The CDR3 bases are TGTGCCAGCCGACGGGGGGTCCTTCGCTTCAGCTCTGGAAACACCATATATTTT.

This clone appeared once. The gene calls are TRBV25-1 and TRBJ2-1; 12 positions agree with TRBD2. The germline CDR1 and CDR2 sequences are MGHDK and SYGVNS. The trim removed 3 bases at V and 8 bases at J, leaving 8 bases unmatched. The CDR3 has 16 amino acids. The chain's CDR3 is CASSEALAGGGDEQFF. For the CDR3, the DNA is TGTGCCAGCAGTGAGGCACTAGCGGGAGGAGGGGATGAGCAGTTCTTC.

This chain links TRBV9 with TRBJ2-7, with 7 bases that match TRBD1. CDR3 length: 14 amino acids. The germline V gene has CDR1 SGDLS and CDR2 YYNGEE. Losses at the gene ends were 4 bases for V and 2 bases for J; bases not matched to a gene: 6. The CDR3 nucleotides are TGTGCCAGCAGCCCTACGACAGGGACCTACGAGCAGTACTTC. This encodes CASSPTTGTYEQYF.